These 17 T cell receptor beta chains were all obtained from the same sample, sequenced in a study of T cell repertoires in aging, cancer and after chemotherapy. TCR beta rearrangements were amplified from peripheral blood genomic DNA. TRB rearrangements spanning V, D and J were amplified using mixed TRB-A/B primers. TCRdb called the multiplex PCR reads again in MiXCR, with one record for every CDR3 protein. Of some 1,200 distinct CDR3 sequences listed, approximately 24% are singletons. Material: blood. These receptors came from a human donor with a solid tumor.

Relative to its sample, this clonotype is medium-sized. V is TRBV19 and J is TRBJ1-2; 7 nucleotides align to TRBD1. J lost 4 bases, V lost 3 bases, and 11 bases had no gene match. This CDR3 has 16 amino acids. Germline V lookup: CDR1 LNHDA, CDR2 SQIVND (reference sequence). CDR3 sequence: CASSIPTHRTGYGYTF. CDR3 sequence (DNA): TGTGCCAGTAGTATCCCAACGCACAGGACAGGCTATGGCTACACCTTC.

In this sample, this clonotype turned up a few times. The V gene is TRBV6-2 or TRBV6-3, the J gene TRBJ2-1; TRBD2 agrees at 12 bases. CDR1 is MNHEY, CDR2 SVGEGT, per germline. The CDR3 spans 16 residues. Trimming took 3 bases from V and 8 from J; bases not matched to a gene: 8. The CDR3 is CASSYILAGGGDEQFF. The CDR3 DNA reads as TGTGCCAGCAGTTATATACTAGCGGGGGGAGGTGATGAGCAGTTCTTC.

By frequency in the sample, this clonotype is medium-sized. This chain links TRBV27 with TRBJ2-7, with 9 bases matching TRBD2. The trim removed 4 bases at V and 2 bases at J, leaving 9 bases unmatched. Per the germline V gene, CDR1 is MNHEY and CDR2 is SMNVEV (reference sequence). The CDR3 runs to 16 residues. CDR3 nucleotide sequence: TGTGCCAGCAGTTCCGTAGCGGGAGTCTCCCCCTACGAGCAGTACTTC. This translates into CASSSVAGVSPYEQYF.

By share of the sample, this clonotype is medium-sized. This CDR3 is CASSIAHEAFF. The CDR3 DNA sequence: TGTGCCAGTAGTATAGCCCATGAAGCTTTCTTT. This chain links TRBV19 with TRBJ1-1, with D uncertain. CDR1 and CDR2 (germline): LNHDA, SQIVND (reference sequence). V shed 1 base and J shed 7 bases, with 4 bases lying between them. The CDR3 covers 11 residues. The variable domain in full, completed from reference TRBV19 and TRBJ1-1, reads DGGITQSPKYLFRKEGQNVTLSCEQNLNHDAMYWYRQDPGQGLRLIYYSQIVNDFQKGDIAEGYSVSREKKESFPLTVTSAQKNPTAFYLCASSIAHEAFFGQGTRLTVV.

The genes are TRBV18 and TRBJ2-7, with unresolved D. The germline V gene encodes CDR1 KGHSH and CDR2 LQKENI. Deletions cut 3 bases from V and 0 bases from J, with 3 bases between. The CDR3 sequence is 12 residues long. CDR3 sequence reads: CASSPPSYEQYF. The CDR3 nucleotides read TGTGCCAGCTCACCTCCCTCCTACGAGCAGTACTTC.

This chain connects TRBV5-4 to TRBJ2-3, with 9 bases lining up with TRBD1. This CDR3 is 15 amino acids long. Germline V CDR1 and CDR2: SGHNT, YYREEE (reference sequence). With V trimmed by 4 bases and J by 1 base, 4 bases remained unmatched. The CDR3 bases are TGTGCCAGCAGCAGCGGGACAGGGCGCACAGATACGCAGTATTTT. Protein sequence: CASSSGTGRTDTQYF.

For this clonotype: One base away lies a much larger clone, so this may be a sequencing read error. No conserved phenylalanine or tryptophan ends this CDR3, so it is likely a read error. This chain links TRBV6-1 with TRBJ1-1; D call uncertain. Germline CDR1 and CDR2: MNHNS and SASEGT. The CDR3 contains 14 residues. Trimming took 4 bases from V and 5 from J, leaving 14 bases between them. The CDR3 here is CASSGREGWTEAFY. CDR3 DNA: TGTGCCAGCAGTGGGAGAGAAGGGTGGACTGAAGCTTTCTAT.

There are a few counts of this clonotype. The V gene is TRBV19, the J gene TRBJ2-7, with TRBD1 identical over 9 bases. From germline, CDR1 is LNHDA and CDR2 SQIVND (reference sequence). The CDR3 sequence is 15 residues long. The ends lost 1 base at V and 6 bases at J; junction bases unmatched: 7. This CDR3 reads CASSIVSGTGIEQYF. In nucleotides, the CDR3 is TGTGCCAGTAGTATAGTCTCCGGGACAGGGATCGAGCAGTACTTC.

CDR3 in amino acids: CASSLEQGGGQPQHF. The CDR3 DNA follows: TGTGCCAGCAGTTTGGAACAGGGCGGGGGGCAGCCCCAGCATTTT. The V gene is TRBV12-3 or TRBV12-4, the J gene TRBJ1-5; D might be TRBD1 (6 bases). This CDR3 is 15 amino acids long. V was clipped by 3 bases and J by 7 bases, with 16 bases between them.

The genes are TRBV11-2 and TRBJ1-3; unclear D gene. CDR1 and CDR2 (germline): SGHAT, FQNNGV. V was trimmed by 1 base and J by 0 bases, leaving 4 bases between them. This CDR3 has 14 amino acids. The CDR3: CASSLGASGNTIYF. The CDR3 nucleotides are TGTGCCAGCAGCTTAGGGGCCTCTGGAAACACCATATATTTT.

In the case of this clonotype: A much bigger clone sits one base away, suggesting this may be a read error. The genes are TRBV11-3 and TRBJ2-4; D gene unclear. Trimming removed 1 base at V and 6 bases at J, with 10 bases between. CDR1 is SGHNT and CDR2 is YENEEA in the germline V gene. This CDR3 contains 14 residues. CDR3 DNA sequence: TGTGCCAGCAGCTTAGGTTTGGCGAGAAACATTCAGTACTTC. Its protein product is CASSLGLARNIQYF. The full variable domain, with the rest looked up from reference TRBV11-3 and TRBJ2-4, is EAGVVQSPRYKIIEKKQPVAFWCNPISGHNTLYWYLQNLGQGPELLIRYENEEAVDDSQLPKDRFSAERLKGVDSTLKIQPAELGDSAVYLCASSLGLARNIQYFGAGTRLSVL.

Note on this clonotype: This may come from a read error, since a much larger clone is one base off. This rearrangement joins TRBV6-5 to TRBJ1-2; D perhaps matches TRBD1 (5 bases). The length of the CDR3 is 12 residues. V was shortened by 9 bases and J by 8 bases, with 16 bases between the two germline ends. Germline V gives CDR1 MNHEY, CDR2 SVGAGI. The CDR3 DNA reads as TGTGCCAGAAGAGGGGTTGGTCGCGGCTACACCTTC. Translation: CARRGVGRGYTF.

The genes are TRBV12-3 or TRBV12-4 and TRBJ1-4; TRBD1 is a possible D gene (5 bases). The CDR3 runs 13 residues. Trimming took 7 bases from V and 4 from J, leaving 10 bases between them. The CDR3 region is CASTAGLNEKLFF. CDR3 DNA sequence: TGTGCCAGCACGGCGGGGCTTAATGAAAAACTGTTTTTT.

This clonotype counts as large. The V gene is TRBV6-4, the J gene TRBJ2-2; TRBD2 agrees at 9 bases. The CDR3 contains 15 residues. Germline values: CDR1 MRHNA, CDR2 SNTAGT. V lost 3 bases to trimming and J lost 3 bases; unmatched junction nucleotides: 2. CDR3 sequence reads: CASSEVAGDTGELFF. CDR3 nucleotide sequence: TGTGCCAGCAGTGAGGTAGCGGGAGACACCGGGGAGCTGTTTTTT.

Note on this clonotype: One end of the junction does not line up with germline, which may come from a read error. J is TRBJ2-7 and V is TRBV6-4; D possibly matches TRBD1 or TRBD2 (5 bases each). The germline gives CDR1 MRHNA, CDR2 SNTAGT. The CDR3 has 16 amino acids. The CDR3 protein is CASSDSNKRGTYKQYF. The DNA for the CDR3 is TGTGCCAGCAGTGACTCTAATAAGCGAGGGACCTACAAGCAGTACTTC.

This clonotype has more than one count but fewer than ten. V usage is TRBV6-4 and J usage is TRBJ2-5; 11 bases map to TRBD2. Unmatched junction bases numbered 2, after V lost 0 bases and J lost 5 bases. This CDR3 has 15 amino acids. The germline gives CDR1 MRHNA, CDR2 SNTAGT. The CDR3 sequence: CASSDSSGGGETQYF. The CDR3 bases are TGTGCCAGCAGTGACTCTAGCGGGGGGGGTGAGACCCAGTACTTC.

This clonotype was seen more than once but under ten times. The chain uses TRBV27 and TRBJ2-7, with 12 nucleotides matching TRBD2. The germline V gene has CDR1 MNHEY and CDR2 SMNVEV (reference sequence). Losses at the gene ends were 0 bases for V and 2 bases for J; bases not matched to a gene: 8. The length of the CDR3 is 18 residues. Written as DNA, the CDR3 is TGTGCCAGCAGTTTATCCCCTCCCGCTAGCGGGGGGGCCTACGAGCAGTACTTC. This encodes CASSLSPPASGGAYEQYF.